One and the same sample provided the 10 T cell receptor beta chains below, sequenced in a study of cytomegalovirus exposure and HLA in healthy donors. It was with 60 Vbeta and 13 Jbeta primers that the PCR ran. Method: immunoSEQ multiplex PCR; TCRdb's copy keeps in-frame clones and lacks some. The data show around 140,000 clones, with about 86% seen just once and roughly 5.2% held by the top ten. Sequenced material: PBMCs. These receptors all come from a woman aged 25 to 39 in good health and CMV-seronegative.

The chain couples TRBV15 to TRBJ1-1, with 9 bases that match TRBD1. This CDR3 has 15 amino acids. Looked up from germline, CDR1 is LNHNV and CDR2 is YYDKDF (reference sequence). Trimming at V came to 4 bases and at J to 4 bases, leaving 7 bases not matched to a gene. The CDR3 bases are TGTGCCACCAGCATAAACAGGGGGCAGGGCACTGAAGCTTTCTTT. The encoded protein is CATSINRGQGTEAFF.

The chain couples TRBV20-1 to TRBJ2-5, with unresolved D. This CDR3 has 11 amino acids. The germline CDR1 and CDR2 sequences are DFQATT and SNEGSKA (reference sequence). Between the trimmed V and J ends, which lost 5 bases and 3 bases, there was a span of 7 bases. In DNA, the CDR3 is TGCAGTGCTGGGCGCAAAGAGACCCAGTACTTC. It specifies CSAGRKETQYF.

This clone is a singleton in its sample. The J gene is TRBJ2-6, the V gene TRBV15, with D perhaps TRBD1 (6 bases). Trimming took off 0 bases at V and 1 base at J, with 7 bases between the two ends. The CDR3 consists of 16 residues. Germline V gene data show CDR1 as LNHNV and CDR2 as YYDKDF (reference sequence). CDR3 nucleotides: TGTGCCACCAGCAGAGAAACAGGGTCTGGGGCCAACGTCCTGACTTTC. The encoded protein is CATSRETGSGANVLTF.

The CDR3 loop reads CAWRQSTNYGYTF. DNA of the CDR3: TGTGCCTGGCGACAGTCTACTAACTATGGCTACACCTTC. The chain recombines TRBV30 with TRBJ1-2; possible D gene TRBD1, 5 bases. The V gene lost 5 bases and the J gene lost 0 bases, with 10 bases spanning the gap. CDR1 GTSNPN and CDR2 SVGIG come from the germline V gene (reference sequence). This CDR3 contains 13 residues.

The chain joins TRBV2 to TRBJ2-3; D unclear. Trimming removed 7 bases at V and 3 bases at J, with 11 bases between. CDR1 and CDR2 (germline): SNHLY, FYNNEI. The CDR3 contains 13 residues. This CDR3 reads CASMADKTDTQYF. The CDR3 DNA is TGTGCCAGCATGGCAGATAAGACAGATACGCAGTATTTT. The complete variable domain, with remaining parts taken from reference TRBV2 and TRBJ2-3, reads EPEVTQTPSHQVTQMGQEVILRCVPISNHLYFYWYRQILGQKVEFLVSFYNNEISEKSEIFDDQFSVERPDGSNFTLKIRSTKLEDSAMYFCASMADKTDTQYFGPGTRLTVL.

This chain links TRBV4-3 with TRBJ2-3, with a possible D match to TRBD2 (5 bases). This CDR3 has 15 amino acids. V was pared by 4 bases and J by 1 base, with 12 bases between. CDR1 is LGHNA and CDR2 is YSLEER in the germline V gene. CDR3 region: CASSRARAGTDTQYF. CDR3 in DNA: TGCGCCAGCAGCCGAGCGAGAGCGGGCACAGATACGCAGTATTTT.

The V call is TRBV18, the J call TRBJ2-7; TRBD2 is a possible D gene (7 bases). The CDR3 is made up of 16 amino acids. Germline lookup yields CDR1 KGHSH and CDR2 LQKENI. Trimming shortened V by 6 bases and J by 3 bases, and 21 bases separated the two germline ends. The CDR3 DNA follows: TGTGCCAGCTCGAGGGAGGACAGCGGGGCTAGCTACGAGCAGTACTTC. This sequence encodes CASSREDSGASYEQYF.

This rearrangement joins TRBV5-1 to TRBJ2-1, with a weak D call TRBD2 (6 bases). Trimming pared 1 base from V and 0 bases from J, leaving 11 bases between. The CDR3 loop spans 16 amino acids. Per germline, CDR1 SGHRS and CDR2 YFSETQ. The CDR3 region is CASSLFLASSYNEQFF. CDR3 bases: TGCGCCAGCAGCTTGTTTCTAGCGAGCTCCTACAATGAGCAGTTCTTC.

The V and J genes are TRBV7-3 and TRBJ1-1; no definite D call. Germline V gene lookup returns CDR1 SGHTA and CDR2 FQGTGA. The ends were cut back, 6 bases at V and 4 bases at J, with 15 bases in the middle. CDR3 length: 14 residues. CDR3 in amino acids: CASSRAGPGTEAFF. CDR3 bases: TGTGCCAGCAGTCGAGCCGGCCCGGGCACTGAAGCTTTCTTT.

The chain employs TRBV28 and TRBJ1-5; the D gene is possibly TRBD1 (5 bases). The CDR3 is 15 residues long. Trimming shortened V by 3 bases and J by 3 bases, and 12 bases separated the two germline ends. Germline CDR1 MDHEN, CDR2 SYDVKM. For the CDR3, the DNA is TGTGCCAGCAGTTTGGTAGGGGCCCTCAATCAGCCCCAGCATTTT. Translating it yields CASSLVGALNQPQHF.